This TCR beta chain is drawn from a study of blood T cell repertoires in COVID-19. Overall study: Whether acute or convalescent, the COVID-19 samples came from the United States, Italy and Spain.

In its sample, this clone was seen once. The method was immunoSEQ multiplex PCR; TCRdb's version includes in-frame clones alone and lacks a portion of them. The sample records around 300,000 clones, 85% being singletons. Germline-derived CDR1 and CDR2 are SQVTM and ANQGSEA. The V gene lost 8 bases and the J gene lost 0 bases, with 23 bases spanning the gap. The CDR3 sequence is 17 residues long. The study drew participants aged about 18 to 90 years from some 24 US areas. Participants reported their clinical history, and cohort assignment relied on those reports. Each recovered donor of Cohort 3 presented with two negative PCRs, clearance, or symptom resolution.

Sequenced sample: PBMCs or T cells enriched from blood (not recorded which). The sequence was collected from a woman in her forties or fifties who had recovered from COVID-19. V usage is TRBV29-1 and J usage is TRBJ1-5, with TRBD1 as a possible D gene (5 bases). The CDR3 coding sequence is TGCAGCCCACGTCCCAGGGAAACCCCATATAGCAATCAGCCCCAGCATTTT. This sequence encodes CSPRPRETPYSNQPQHF.